The source of this TCR beta chain is a study of human T cells and chemical hapten exposure. This clonotype has just a few counts. The CDR3 spans 14 residues. CDR1 LGHNA and CDR2 YSLEER come from the germline V gene. Trimming left V 1 base short and J 6 bases short, with 10 bases between. Time point specified: patch test 1, 2 weeks after DPC sensitization. Treatment specified: therapeutic diphenylcyclopropenone sensitization with weekly scalp DPC. MiXCR, run by TCRdb on the RACE reads, gives a single entry per CDR3 protein. The sample yields 380,000 or so distinct CDR3 sequences, approximately 4.4% seen once.

The chain is built from TRBV4-3 and TRBJ1-5; maybe TRBD1 (6 bases). This TCR came from a woman aged 50 to 60 with alopecia areata. Some clones in this sample may be carry-over from other donors' samples. Sequencing was performed on whole blood, taken in connection with sensitization to the hapten diphenylcyclopropenone (DPC). CDR3 in amino acids: CASSQARGVQPQHF. Here the CDR3 DNA reads TGCGCCAGCAGCCAAGCCAGGGGAGTTCAGCCCCAGCATTTT.